Below, 8 T cell receptor beta chains from the same sample are listed, as sequenced in a study of tumor and adjacent non-tumor tissue in lung cancer. The template was RNA from unsorted bulk tissue. The normal lung tissue was taken more than 3 cm from the tumor edge. Three rounds of nested PCR, following a modified ARM-PCR protocol, produced the TCRbeta library. Using its own MiXCR run on the multiplex PCR reads, TCRdb lists one record per CDR3 protein. The sample has under 95,000 distinct CDR3 sequences; approximately 80% are singletons. The sequenced material came from distant non-tumor lung tissue. The origin of the receptors is a man aged 55-75 years with non-small cell lung cancer.

Comment on this clonotype: A read error may produce the germline difference seen at one junction end. This rearrangement joins TRBV12-3 or TRBV12-4 to TRBJ2-2; D uncertain. There are 15 residues in the CDR3. The CDR3: CVSSPPTVDTGELFF. DNA for the CDR3: TGTGTCAGCAGTCCCCCCACTGTGGACACCGGGGAGCTGTTTTTT.

To note about this clonotype: An end of the junction does not agree with germline; a read error may underlie this. The V call is TRBV11-2, the J call TRBJ2-2; D unclear. Germline assignment: CDR1 SGHAT and CDR2 FQNNGV. This CDR3 comprises 15 residues. The CDR3 is CASSLRGPTTGELFF. Written as DNA, the CDR3 is TGTGCAAGCAGCTTACGAGGACCAACCACCGGGGAGCTGTTTTTT.

As concerns this clonotype: The conserved phenylalanine or tryptophan normally closing the CDR3 is absent here, so this likely arose from a read error. The DNA is left out, because the CDR3 cannot be placed on it with certainty; the CDR3 is given as TCRdb lists it. The rearrangement joins TRBV12-3 or TRBV12-4 to TRBJ2-3; TRBD2 is taken as the D call from the table, unchecked against the DNA. The CDR3 comprises 15 residues, both ends counted. This CDR3 is CASSRGSGGVTGPYS.

In its sample, this clonotype was seen many times. The chain employs TRBV28 and TRBJ2-6; D is unclear. CDR3 size: 18 residues. Trimming cost V 7 bases and J 2 bases, with 21 bases left between them. Germline CDR1 MDHEN, CDR2 SYDVKM. CDR3: CASNLMGSPRAGANVLTF. In DNA form, the CDR3 reads TGTGCCAGCAACCTAATGGGCTCTCCTCGGGCTGGGGCCAACGTCCTGACTTTC.

Only a few counts were recorded for this clonotype. This is likely a read error, given that the CDR3 carries no conserved phenylalanine or tryptophan at its end. It is unclear where the CDR3 begins or ends on the DNA, so no DNA is shown, and the CDR3 is as TCRdb lists it. The rearrangement uses TRBV20-1 and TRBJ2-7. In germline, CDR1 is DFQATT, CDR2 SNEGSKA (reference sequence). The CDR3 is 12 residues long, ends included. The CDR3 is CSANAVTYEQYS.

With respect to this clonotype: This CDR3 is missing its conserved last phenylalanine or tryptophan, likely due to a read error. In nucleotides, the CDR3 is TGTGCCAGTAGAGACACTCCGATGGAGCAGTACATC. Its translation is CASRDTPMEQYI. This chain joins TRBV6-1 and TRBJ2-7; D is uncertain. In germline, CDR1 is MNHNS, CDR2 SASEGT. The CDR3 is 12 residues long. Trimming pared 9 bases from V and 7 bases from J, leaving 16 bases between.

The chain combines TRBV30 with TRBJ1-3; the D gene is possibly TRBD1 (5 bases). CDR1 is GTSNPN, CDR2 SVGIG, per germline (reference sequence). This CDR3 has 15 residues. Trimming removed 3 bases from V and 0 bases from J, with 12 bases in between. The CDR3: CAWRPGRSSGNTIYF. CDR3 bases: TGTGCCTGGAGGCCGGGGCGGAGCTCTGGAAACACCATATATTTT.

As regards this clonotype: The junction departs from germline at one end; a sequencing error may be responsible. This rearrangement joins TRBV6-1 to TRBJ2-3, with D possibly being TRBD2 (6 bases). The CDR3 contains 17 residues. The germline gives CDR1 MNHNS, CDR2 SASEGT. CDR3 sequence: CVSRAKVGGLSTDTQYF. In DNA, the CDR3 is TGTGTCAGCAGGGCAAAAGTGGGAGGCCTCAGCACAGATACGCAGTATTTT.